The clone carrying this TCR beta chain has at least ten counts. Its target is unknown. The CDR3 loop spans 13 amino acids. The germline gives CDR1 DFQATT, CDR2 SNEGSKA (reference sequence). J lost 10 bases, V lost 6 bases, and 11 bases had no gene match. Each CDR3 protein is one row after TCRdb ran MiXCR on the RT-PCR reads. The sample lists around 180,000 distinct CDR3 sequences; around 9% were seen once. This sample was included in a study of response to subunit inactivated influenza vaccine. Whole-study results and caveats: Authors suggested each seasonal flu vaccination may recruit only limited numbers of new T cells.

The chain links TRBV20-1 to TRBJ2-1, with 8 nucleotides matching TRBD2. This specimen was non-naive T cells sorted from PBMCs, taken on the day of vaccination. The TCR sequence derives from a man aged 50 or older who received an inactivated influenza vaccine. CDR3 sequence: CSAGKSGSLEQFF. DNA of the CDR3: TGCAGTGCCGGGAAAAGCGGGAGTTTGGAGCAGTTCTTC.